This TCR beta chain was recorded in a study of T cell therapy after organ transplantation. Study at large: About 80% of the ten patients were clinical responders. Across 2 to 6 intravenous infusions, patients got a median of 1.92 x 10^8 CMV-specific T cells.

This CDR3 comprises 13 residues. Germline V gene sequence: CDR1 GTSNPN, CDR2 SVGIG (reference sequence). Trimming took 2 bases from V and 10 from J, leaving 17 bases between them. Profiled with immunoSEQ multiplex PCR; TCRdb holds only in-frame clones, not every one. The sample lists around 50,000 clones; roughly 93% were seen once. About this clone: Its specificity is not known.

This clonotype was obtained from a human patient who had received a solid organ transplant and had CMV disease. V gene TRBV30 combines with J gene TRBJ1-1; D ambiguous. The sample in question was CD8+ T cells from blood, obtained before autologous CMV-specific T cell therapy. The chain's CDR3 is CAWSPDDSTRAFF. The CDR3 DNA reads TGTGCCTGGAGTCCAGACGATTCGACCAGAGCTTTCTTT.